The 8 T cell receptor beta chains below were found in one sample sequenced in a study of human T cells and chemical hapten exposure. The time point denotes: patch test 1, 2 weeks after DPC sensitization. The treatment was: therapeutic diphenylcyclopropenone sensitization with weekly scalp DPC. Using its own MiXCR run on the RACE reads, TCRdb lists one record per CDR3 protein. This repertoire shows roughly 160,000 distinct CDR3 sequences, about 14% found once; its top ten account for 1.5% to 2%. This specimen was whole blood, taken in connection with sensitization to the hapten diphenylcyclopropenone (DPC). These receptors came from a woman younger than 45 with alopecia areata. Some clones in this sample may be carry-over from other donors' samples.

The chain has TRBV20-1 and TRBJ1-2; 9 bases fit TRBD1. J lost 4 bases, V lost 0 bases, and 9 bases had no gene match. Germline CDR1 is DFQATT and CDR2 is SNEGSKA (reference sequence). The CDR3 has 16 residues. The CDR3 DNA sequence: TGCAGTGCTAGAGATCAATTAAGGACAGGGGCCTATGGCTACACCTTC. This encodes CSARDQLRTGAYGYTF.

CDR3 in amino acids: CASSLGTANTQYF. CDR3 DNA sequence: TGTGCCAGCAGCTTAGGGACAGCTAATACGCAGTATTTT. This rearrangement joins TRBV7-9 to TRBJ2-3; TRBD1 might be the D (6 bases). The V gene lost 1 base and the J gene lost 7 bases, with 9 bases spanning the gap. This CDR3 spans 13 amino acids. Germline V gene lookup returns CDR1 SEHNR and CDR2 FQNEAQ (reference sequence).

This clonotype has at least ten counts. The chain employs TRBV7-2 and TRBJ2-3; 8 bases map to TRBD2. V trimming: 7 bases; J trimming: 1 base; junction bases outside the gene matches: 7. Germline V gives CDR1 SGHTA, CDR2 FQGNSA. The CDR3 runs to 15 residues. The CDR3 loop is CASNLRGAGTDTQYF. The CDR3 region has the DNA TGTGCCAGCAACCTGCGGGGGGCGGGCACAGATACGCAGTATTTT.

This clonotype was detected a few times. The chain is built from TRBV10-3 and TRBJ1-1, with D maybe TRBD1 (5 bases). Trimming removed 5 bases from V and 1 base from J, with 14 bases in between. Germline values: CDR1 ENHRY, CDR2 SYGVKD. This CDR3 comprises 15 residues. The CDR3 DNA sequence: TGTGCCATCAGTTTCTCGGGGCACCCGAACACTGAAGCTTTCTTT. It specifies CAISFSGHPNTEAFF.

The chain is built from TRBV20-1 and TRBJ1-2; D might be TRBD1 (6 bases). CDR3 length: 14 amino acids. Germline V gene lookup returns CDR1 DFQATT and CDR2 SNEGSKA (reference sequence). Trimming cost V 0 bases and J 4 bases, with 12 bases left between them. In nucleotides, the CDR3 is TGCAGTGCTAGAGAACCGGGGGGCCCCTATGGCTACACCTTC. Its protein is CSAREPGGPYGYTF.

This clonotype was found a few times. This chain links TRBV3-1 with TRBJ2-5; D gene ambiguous. The V gene's germline CDR1 is LGHDT and CDR2 YNNKEL (reference sequence). Trimming took off 1 base at V and 4 bases at J, with 10 bases between the two ends. The CDR3 runs to 14 residues. The CDR3 DNA follows: TGTGCCAGCAGCCAAGCGAGTGCGGTAGAGACCCAGTACTTC. This sequence encodes CASSQASAVETQYF.

This clonotype was recorded at least ten times. This rearrangement joins TRBV28 to TRBJ2-7; 8 bases agree with TRBD1. CDR3 length: 13 residues. Germline V gene sequence: CDR1 MDHEN, CDR2 SYDVKM. Losses at the gene ends were 6 bases for V and 6 bases for J; bases not matched to a gene: 7. Here the CDR3 DNA reads TGTGCCAGCAGCCTAGGACAGGGTCTCGAGCAGTACTTC. Translating gives CASSLGQGLEQYF.

This chain joins TRBV6-2 or TRBV6-3 and TRBJ1-5; D not resolved. Trimming left V 6 bases short and J 4 bases short, with 16 bases between. The CDR3 contains 15 residues. Germline V gives CDR1 MNHEY, CDR2 SVGEGT. The CDR3 here is CASSRIRRENQPQHF. Written as DNA, the CDR3 is TGTGCCAGCAGCCGTATACGACGGGAAAATCAGCCCCAGCATTTT.